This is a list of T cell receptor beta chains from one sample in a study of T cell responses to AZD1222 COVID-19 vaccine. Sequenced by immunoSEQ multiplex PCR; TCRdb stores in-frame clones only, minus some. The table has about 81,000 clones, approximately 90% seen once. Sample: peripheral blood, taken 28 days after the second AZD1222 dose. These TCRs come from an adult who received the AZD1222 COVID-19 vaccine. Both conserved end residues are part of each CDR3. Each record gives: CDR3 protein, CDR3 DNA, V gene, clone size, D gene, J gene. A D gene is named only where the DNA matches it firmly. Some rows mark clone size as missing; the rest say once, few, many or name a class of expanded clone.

CDR3aa: CASTEGHSNYGYTF
CDR3nt: TGTGCCAGCACCGAAGGGCACAGTAACTATGGCTACACCTTC
v_gene: TRBV25-1
abundance: .
d_gene: .
j_gene: TRBJ1-2

CDR3aa: CASNGGYTGELFF
CDR3nt: TGTGCCAGTAACGGTGGCTACACCGGGGAGCTGTTTTTT
v_gene: TRBV19
abundance: .
d_gene: .
j_gene: TRBJ2-2

CDR3aa: CASSLVREGEQFF
CDR3nt: TGTGCCAGCAGCCTAGTGCGGGAAGGTGAGCAGTTCTTC
v_gene: TRBV12-3/TRBV12-4
abundance: once
d_gene: .
j_gene: TRBJ2-1

CDR3aa: CASSIAGSSTDTQYF
CDR3nt: TGTGCCAGTAGTATTGCCGGGAGTAGCACAGATACGCAGTATTTT
v_gene: TRBV19
abundance: .
d_gene: .
j_gene: TRBJ2-3

CDR3aa: CASSGGQGGNQPQHF
CDR3nt: TGTGCCAGCAGTGGGGGACAGGGTGGCAATCAGCCCCAGCATTTT
v_gene: TRBV2
abundance: .
d_gene: TRBD1
j_gene: TRBJ1-5

CDR3aa: CARSLGVPDRTGSARYTF
CDR3nt: TGTGCCAGAAGCTTGGGGGTCCCGGACAGGACCGGATCGGCTCGCTACACCTTC
v_gene: TRBV5-3
abundance: .
d_gene: TRBD1
j_gene: TRBJ1-2

CDR3aa: CASSGNQGIEQFF
CDR3nt: TGTGCCAGCAGCGGCAACCAGGGAATTGAGCAGTTCTTC
v_gene: TRBV11-2
abundance: .
d_gene: .
j_gene: TRBJ2-1

CDR3aa: CASSQVLSRFYNSPLHF
CDR3nt: TGCGCCAGCAGCCAAGTCCTAAGTCGCTTCTATAATTCACCCCTCCACTTT
v_gene: TRBV4-1
abundance: .
d_gene: .
j_gene: TRBJ1-6

CDR3aa: CAMPPGQGSYEQYF
CDR3nt: TGTGCCATGCCTCCGGGACAGGGGAGCTACGAGCAGTACTTC
v_gene: TRBV21-1
abundance: .
d_gene: .
j_gene: TRBJ2-7

CDR3aa: CASSAGGAAADTQYF
CDR3nt: TGTGCCAGCAGTGCAGGGGGGGCCGCCGCAGATACGCAGTATTTT
v_gene: TRBV28
abundance: .
d_gene: .
j_gene: TRBJ2-3

CDR3aa: CASSLNNAYEQYF
CDR3nt: TGTGCCAGCAGTTTGAACAATGCCTACGAGCAGTACTTC
v_gene: TRBV12-3/TRBV12-4
abundance: .
d_gene: .
j_gene: TRBJ2-7

CDR3aa: CASTLTRGTAKAFF
CDR3nt: TGTGCCAGCACCCTGACCCGCGGGACAGCAAAAGCTTTCTTT
v_gene: TRBV5-8
abundance: .
d_gene: TRBD1
j_gene: TRBJ1-1

CDR3aa: CASSSGTGVAEAFF
CDR3nt: TGCGCCAGCAGCTCCGGGACAGGGGTTGCTGAAGCTTTCTTT
v_gene: TRBV5-1
abundance: .
d_gene: TRBD1
j_gene: TRBJ1-1

CDR3aa: CASSPPRDQITDTQYF
CDR3nt: TGTGCCAGCAGCCCGCCTCGGGACCAAATCACAGATACGCAGTATTTT
v_gene: TRBV7-2
abundance: .
d_gene: .
j_gene: TRBJ2-3

CDR3aa: CASRLAGTANTEAFF
CDR3nt: TGCGCCAGCAGGTTGGCCGGGACGGCGAACACTGAAGCTTTCTTT
v_gene: TRBV5-1
abundance: .
d_gene: .
j_gene: TRBJ1-1

CDR3aa: CASSQGDRGLGYTF
CDR3nt: TGTGCCAGCAGCCAAGGGGACAGGGGCTTAGGCTACACCTTC
v_gene: TRBV3-1/TRBV3-2
abundance: .
d_gene: TRBD1
j_gene: TRBJ1-2

CDR3aa: CASSKSGRREQYF
CDR3nt: TGTGCCAGCAGCAAATCCGGGAGGCGGGAGCAGTACTTC
v_gene: TRBV27
abundance: .
d_gene: TRBD2
j_gene: TRBJ2-7

CDR3aa: CAWVGGRNTEAFF
CDR3nt: TGTGCCTGGGTGGGGGGCAGGAACACTGAAGCTTTCTTT
v_gene: TRBV30
abundance: few
d_gene: .
j_gene: TRBJ1-1

CDR3aa: CASSLDSSGSTDTQYF
CDR3nt: TGTGCCAGCAGCTTAGATTCTAGCGGGAGCACAGATACGCAGTATTTT
v_gene: TRBV7-8
abundance: .
d_gene: TRBD2
j_gene: TRBJ2-3

CDR3aa: CASSQDRVSGTNTGELFF
CDR3nt: TGTGCCAGCAGCCAAGATAGGGTTAGCGGGACGAACACCGGGGAGCTGTTTTTT
v_gene: TRBV14
abundance: .
d_gene: TRBD2
j_gene: TRBJ2-2

CDR3aa: CASSDGGAGAGYEQYF
CDR3nt: TGTGCCAGCAGTGATGGGGGGGCCGGGGCAGGCTACGAGCAGTACTTC
v_gene: TRBV6-1
abundance: .
d_gene: .
j_gene: TRBJ2-7

CDR3aa: CSVAGQGGGELFF
CDR3nt: TGCAGCGTCGCGGGACAGGGCGGCGGGGAGCTGTTTTTT
v_gene: TRBV29-1
abundance: .
d_gene: TRBD1
j_gene: TRBJ2-2

CDR3aa: CASSPGMLYNEQFF
CDR3nt: TGTGCCAGCAGCCCAGGGATGCTTTACAATGAGCAGTTCTTC
v_gene: TRBV7-3
abundance: .
d_gene: .
j_gene: TRBJ2-1

CDR3aa: CASKGAVYEQYF
CDR3nt: TGTGCCAGCAAGGGGGCTGTCTACGAGCAGTACTTC
v_gene: TRBV2
abundance: .
d_gene: TRBD1
j_gene: TRBJ2-7

CDR3aa: CASSLAPDRGGGYTF
CDR3nt: TGTGCCAGCAGCTTGGCCCCTGACAGGGGTGGGGGCTACACCTTC
v_gene: TRBV5-4
abundance: .
d_gene: TRBD1
j_gene: TRBJ1-2

CDR3aa: CASSPSLAGGREQYF
CDR3nt: TGCGCCAGCAGCCCATCTCTAGCGGGAGGTCGTGAGCAGTACTTC
v_gene: TRBV4-3
abundance: few
d_gene: TRBD2
j_gene: TRBJ2-7

CDR3aa: CASSRDRGTQPQHF
CDR3nt: TGTGCCAGCAGCAGAGACAGGGGAACCCAGCCCCAGCATTTT
v_gene: TRBV4-2
abundance: .
d_gene: TRBD1
j_gene: TRBJ1-5

CDR3aa: CASSHGTGMNTEAFF
CDR3nt: TGTGCCAGCAGCCATGGAACAGGGATGAACACTGAAGCTTTCTTT
v_gene: TRBV6-5
abundance: .
d_gene: .
j_gene: TRBJ1-1

CDR3aa: CAWSPGRRAQETQYF
CDR3nt: TGTGCCTGGAGCCCAGGGAGGCGGGCCCAAGAGACCCAGTACTTC
v_gene: TRBV30
abundance: .
d_gene: .
j_gene: TRBJ2-5

CDR3aa: CASSGDNNQPQHF
CDR3nt: TGTGCCAGCAGCGGGGACAACAATCAGCCCCAGCATTTT
v_gene: TRBV28
abundance: .
d_gene: .
j_gene: TRBJ1-5

CDR3aa: CASSLGLGTNTGELFF
CDR3nt: TGTGCCAGCAGTTTAGGACTGGGCACGAACACCGGGGAGCTGTTTTTT
v_gene: TRBV6-5
abundance: .
d_gene: .
j_gene: TRBJ2-2

CDR3aa: CASSRGSTYEQYF
CDR3nt: TGTGCCAGCAGCAGAGGTTCCACCTACGAGCAGTACTTC
v_gene: TRBV12-3/TRBV12-4
abundance: .
d_gene: .
j_gene: TRBJ2-7

CDR3aa: CATSREGTPGGELFF
CDR3nt: TGTGCCACCAGCAGAGAGGGGACTCCCGGAGGGGAGCTGTTTTTT
v_gene: TRBV15
abundance: once
d_gene: .
j_gene: TRBJ2-2

CDR3aa: CASRPYRASTDTQYF
CDR3nt: TGTGCCAGCAGACCTTACAGGGCTAGCACAGATACGCAGTATTTT
v_gene: TRBV6-2/TRBV6-3
abundance: .
d_gene: .
j_gene: TRBJ2-3

CDR3aa: CASSQVEISYNEQFF
CDR3nt: TGCGCCAGCAGCCAAGTAGAGATCTCCTACAATGAGCAGTTCTTC
v_gene: TRBV4-1
abundance: .
d_gene: .
j_gene: TRBJ2-1

CDR3aa: CASRLVAGGPYEQFF
CDR3nt: TGTGCCAGTAGATTAGTAGCGGGAGGGCCCTATGAGCAGTTCTTC
v_gene: TRBV19
abundance: .
d_gene: TRBD2
j_gene: TRBJ2-1

CDR3aa: CAWSVQQSYGYTF
CDR3nt: TGTGCCTGGAGTGTACAGCAATCCTATGGCTACACCTTC
v_gene: TRBV30
abundance: .
d_gene: .
j_gene: TRBJ1-2

CDR3aa: CASSTSGAGGQPQHF
CDR3nt: TGTGCCAGCAGTACCTCCGGGGCCGGGGGCCAGCCCCAGCATTTT
v_gene: TRBV6-6
abundance: .
d_gene: .
j_gene: TRBJ1-5

CDR3aa: CASRPAGQSTDTQYF
CDR3nt: TGTGCCAGCAGGCCAGCGGGGCAATCCACAGATACGCAGTATTTT
v_gene: TRBV7-2
abundance: .
d_gene: TRBD2
j_gene: TRBJ2-3

CDR3aa: CSATTGTGVQPQHF
CDR3nt: TGCAGCGCCACGACCGGGACAGGGGTTCAGCCCCAGCATTTT
v_gene: TRBV29-1
abundance: .
d_gene: TRBD1
j_gene: TRBJ1-5

CDR3aa: CASSLGSSGNQPQHF
CDR3nt: TGTGCCAGCAGTTTGGGCAGTAGTGGCAATCAGCCCCAGCATTTT
v_gene: TRBV28
abundance: .
d_gene: .
j_gene: TRBJ1-5

CDR3aa: CASSGIQGEGNTEAFF
CDR3nt: TGTGCCAGCAGCGGGATACAGGGAGAGGGAAACACTGAAGCTTTCTTT
v_gene: TRBV9
abundance: .
d_gene: .
j_gene: TRBJ1-1

CDR3aa: CASSQPPEGPQHF
CDR3nt: TGTGCCAGCAGCCAACCTCCTGAGGGGCCCCAGCATTTT
v_gene: TRBV3-1/TRBV3-2
abundance: .
d_gene: .
j_gene: TRBJ1-5

CDR3aa: CASSSGSAPYYEQYF
CDR3nt: TGTGCCAGCAGCTCGGGCTCGGCCCCATACTACGAGCAGTACTTC
v_gene: TRBV5-8
abundance: .
d_gene: .
j_gene: TRBJ2-7

CDR3aa: CASSPGLLDHEQFF
CDR3nt: TGCGCCAGCAGCCCCGGACTCCTCGACCATGAGCAGTTCTTC
v_gene: TRBV4-3
abundance: .
d_gene: .
j_gene: TRBJ2-1

CDR3aa: CASSLDLQGTGNEQFF
CDR3nt: TGTGCCAGCAGCTTAGACTTGCAGGGAACTGGCAATGAGCAGTTCTTC
v_gene: TRBV7-6
abundance: .
d_gene: .
j_gene: TRBJ2-1

CDR3aa: CASSSGLDPNNEQFF
CDR3nt: TGTGCCAGCAGCTCCGGACTAGACCCTAATAATGAGCAGTTCTTC
v_gene: TRBV7-9
abundance: .
d_gene: TRBD2
j_gene: TRBJ2-1

CDR3aa: CSVEQSSGANVLTF
CDR3nt: TGCAGCGTTGAACAGAGCTCTGGGGCCAACGTCCTGACTTTC
v_gene: TRBV29-1
abundance: .
d_gene: .
j_gene: TRBJ2-6

CDR3aa: CASSLGQSARGNTIYF
CDR3nt: TGTGCCAGCAGCCTCGGACAGTCTGCGCGAGGAAACACCATATATTTT
v_gene: TRBV13
abundance: .
d_gene: .
j_gene: TRBJ1-3

CDR3aa: CASSLGRGQFF
CDR3nt: TGTGCCAGCAGTTTAGGTCGTGGGCAGTTCTTC
v_gene: TRBV28
abundance: once
d_gene: .
j_gene: TRBJ2-1

CDR3aa: CASSDSIYEQYF
CDR3nt: TGTGCCAGCTCAGACTCCATCTACGAGCAGTACTTC
v_gene: TRBV18
abundance: .
d_gene: .
j_gene: TRBJ2-7

CDR3aa: CSVSSGRGGELFF
CDR3nt: TGCAGCGTCTCCAGCGGGAGGGGCGGGGAGCTGTTTTTT
v_gene: TRBV29-1
abundance: .
d_gene: TRBD2
j_gene: TRBJ2-2

CDR3aa: CASSPKETGASGYTF
CDR3nt: TGTGCCAGCTCACCTAAGGAGACAGGGGCAAGTGGCTACACCTTC
v_gene: TRBV18
abundance: .
d_gene: TRBD1
j_gene: TRBJ1-2

CDR3aa: CASSPRLIAGSSYNEQFF
CDR3nt: TGTGCCAGCAGTCCCCGACTTATAGCGGGTAGCTCCTACAATGAGCAGTTCTTC
v_gene: TRBV27
abundance: .
d_gene: TRBD2
j_gene: TRBJ2-1

CDR3aa: CSVGSWTEAFF
CDR3nt: TGCAGCGTTGGGTCCTGGACTGAAGCTTTCTTT
v_gene: TRBV29-1
abundance: .
d_gene: .
j_gene: TRBJ1-1

CDR3aa: CASHWDGDYGYTF
CDR3nt: TGTGCCAGCCACTGGGACGGTGACTATGGCTACACCTTC
v_gene: TRBV28
abundance: .
d_gene: .
j_gene: TRBJ1-2

CDR3aa: CASSLGGLAGGSGDTQYF
CDR3nt: TGTGCCAGCAGCTTAGGTGGCCTAGCGGGAGGGTCGGGAGATACGCAGTATTTT
v_gene: TRBV11-3
abundance: .
d_gene: TRBD2
j_gene: TRBJ2-3

CDR3aa: CASSNRHSGNTIYF
CDR3nt: TGTGCCAGCAGCAATCGACACTCTGGAAACACCATATATTTT
v_gene: TRBV13
abundance: once
d_gene: .
j_gene: TRBJ1-3

CDR3aa: CASSYSGLARSYEQYF
CDR3nt: TGTGCCAGCAGTTACTCCGGACTAGCGAGGTCCTACGAGCAGTACTTC
v_gene: TRBV6-5
abundance: .
d_gene: TRBD2
j_gene: TRBJ2-7